This entry concerns a single TCR beta chain. Its antigen is unidentified. V was clipped by 7 bases and J by 3 bases; unmatched bases: 7. CDR3 length: 14 residues. Germline CDR1 MNHEY, CDR2 SVGAGI. The PCR made use of 60 Vbeta and 13 Jbeta primers. Sequenced by immunoSEQ multiplex PCR; TCRdb stores in-frame clones only, minus some. Of 150,000 or so clones in the sample, around 68% are singletons; the top ten hold 2% to 2.5%. The data are from a study of cytomegalovirus exposure and HLA in healthy donors. Study at large: Of 350 to 400 genotyped donors, 80% to 85% grouped in the Caucasian-associated ancestry cluster.

Points from the study as a whole: Segments of the TCR beta V type were, in most cases, productive about 90% or about 30% of the time in an earlier analysis.

The sequencing sample was made of PBMCs. V is TRBV6-5 and J is TRBJ2-5; 8 bases align to TRBD1. The receptor was derived from a man aged 30 to 45 in good health and CMV-seronegative. The CDR3 loop reads CASIPGQGEETQYF. Written as DNA, the CDR3 is TGTGCCAGCATCCCCGGACAGGGCGAAGAGACCCAGTACTTC.